Following are 2 T cell receptor beta chains from one sample sequenced in a study of cytomegalovirus exposure and HLA in healthy donors. This PCR relied on a set of 60 Vbeta primers and 13 Jbeta primers. Method: immunoSEQ multiplex PCR; TCRdb's copy keeps in-frame clones and lacks some. The data hold some 120,000 clones, with about 69% observed a single time. The sample was PBMCs. Receptors originate from a woman younger than 30 in good health and CMV-seronegative.

The gene calls are TRBV6-6 and TRBJ1-1, with 9 bases aligning to TRBD1. V was pared by 0 bases and J by 4 bases, with 6 bases of the junction left unmatched. Germline V gene data show CDR1 as MNHNY and CDR2 as SVGAGI (reference sequence). CDR3 length equals 16 residues. The CDR3 region has the DNA TGTGCCAGCAGTTACTCGATTTGGACAGGGGCCACTGAAGCTTTCTTT. Translating it yields CASSYSIWTGATEAFF.

The chain uses TRBV27 and TRBJ2-7; D remains unclear. The V end lost 5 bases, the J end lost 3 bases, and 5 bases lay between the germline ends. CDR3 length: 11 amino acids. Germline CDR1 MNHEY, CDR2 SMNVEV (reference sequence). The CDR3 sequence: CASSLYYEQYF. The CDR3 bases are TGTGCCAGCAGTCTCTACTACGAGCAGTACTTC.